This T cell receptor beta chain was documented in a study of blood T cell repertoires in COVID-19. At the level of the study: Italy, Spain and the United States were the sources of the convalescent and acute COVID-19 samples. In each case, the material was cDNA or gDNA derived from T cells, B-cell-depleted T cells, or PBMCs.

Trimming stripped 3 bases from V and 8 bases from J, with 13 bases between. The CDR3 consists of 14 residues. CDR1 is LNHNV and CDR2 is YYDKDF in the germline V gene (reference sequence). Clones were sequenced by immunoSEQ multiplex PCR, and TCRdb holds only the in-frame ones, with some missing. The profile shows 55,000 to 85,000 clones, 88% of them singletons. Sequenced material: peripheral blood. This chain uses TRBV15 with TRBJ1-4; a possible D gene is TRBD1 (5 bases). The receptor's source is a human donor in a cohort sampled during active COVID-19. The DNA for the CDR3 is TGTGCCACCAGCAGTCGGGGACTTAGCGAAAAACTGTTTTTT. Its protein is CATSSRGLSEKLFF. Combining the CDR3 with reference TRBV15 and TRBJ1-4 gives the whole variable domain DAMVIQNPRYQVTQFGKPVTLSCSQTLNHNVMYWYQQKSSQAPKLLFHYYDKDFNNEADTPDNFQSRRPNTSFCFLDIRSPGLGDTAMYLCATSSRGLSEKLFFGSGTQLSVL.